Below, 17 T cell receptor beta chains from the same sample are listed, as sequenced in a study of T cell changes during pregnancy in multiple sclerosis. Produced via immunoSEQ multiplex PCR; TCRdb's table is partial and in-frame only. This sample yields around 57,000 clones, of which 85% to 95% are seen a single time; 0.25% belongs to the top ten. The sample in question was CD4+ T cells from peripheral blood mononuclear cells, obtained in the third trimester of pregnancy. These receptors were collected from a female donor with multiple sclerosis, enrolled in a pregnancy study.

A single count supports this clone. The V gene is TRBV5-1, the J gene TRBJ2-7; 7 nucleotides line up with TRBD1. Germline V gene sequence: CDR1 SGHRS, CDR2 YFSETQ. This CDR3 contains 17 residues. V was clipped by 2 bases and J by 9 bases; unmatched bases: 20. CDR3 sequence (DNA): TGCGCCAGCAGCTTCTTAACTCCGGGACAGCCCGAGGGGCGGCAGTACTTC. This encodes CASSFLTPGQPEGRQYF.

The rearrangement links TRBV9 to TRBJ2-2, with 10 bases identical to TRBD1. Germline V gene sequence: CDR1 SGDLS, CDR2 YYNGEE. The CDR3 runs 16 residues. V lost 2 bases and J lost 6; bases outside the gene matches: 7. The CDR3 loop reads CASSVGQGDHAGELFF. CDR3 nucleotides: TGTGCCAGCAGCGTTGGACAGGGGGATCATGCCGGGGAGCTGTTTTTT.

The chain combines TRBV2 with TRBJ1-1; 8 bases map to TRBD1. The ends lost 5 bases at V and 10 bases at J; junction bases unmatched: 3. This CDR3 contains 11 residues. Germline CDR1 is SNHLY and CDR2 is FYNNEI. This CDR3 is CASSRTGRAFF. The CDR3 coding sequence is TGTGCCAGCAGTCGGACAGGGCGAGCTTTCTTT.

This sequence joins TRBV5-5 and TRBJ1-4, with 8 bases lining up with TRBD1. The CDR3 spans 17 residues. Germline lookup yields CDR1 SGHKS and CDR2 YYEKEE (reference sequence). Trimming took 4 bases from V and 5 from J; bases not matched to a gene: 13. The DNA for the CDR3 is TGTGCCAGCAGCCTACGGACAGGGACCCCTCCCAATGAAAAACTGTTTTTT. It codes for CASSLRTGTPPNEKLFF.

The CDR3 here is CASSQGRLAAGVAYNEQFF. The CDR3 DNA follows: TGTGCCAGCAGCCAGGGAAGACTAGCAGCTGGTGTGGCCTACAATGAGCAGTTCTTC. The chain uses TRBV27 and TRBJ2-1, with TRBD2 identical over 7 bases. CDR1 and CDR2 (germline): MNHEY, SMNVEV (reference sequence). The junction had 19 bases not matched to a gene; V was cut back by 6 bases and J by 2 bases. This CDR3 is 19 amino acids long.

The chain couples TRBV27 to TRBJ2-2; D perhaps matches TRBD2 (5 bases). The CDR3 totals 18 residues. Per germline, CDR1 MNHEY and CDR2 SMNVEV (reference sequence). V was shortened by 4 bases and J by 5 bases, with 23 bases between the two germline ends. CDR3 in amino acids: CASSSPFLGGFRTGELFF. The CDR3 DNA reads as TGTGCCAGCAGTTCCCCTTTTCTGGGCGGGTTTCGTACCGGGGAGCTGTTTTTT.

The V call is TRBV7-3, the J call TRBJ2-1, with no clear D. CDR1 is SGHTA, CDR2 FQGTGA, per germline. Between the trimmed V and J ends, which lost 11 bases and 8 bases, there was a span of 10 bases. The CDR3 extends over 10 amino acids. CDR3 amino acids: CASPWHEQFF. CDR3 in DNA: TGTGCCTCCCCCTGGCATGAGCAGTTCTTC.

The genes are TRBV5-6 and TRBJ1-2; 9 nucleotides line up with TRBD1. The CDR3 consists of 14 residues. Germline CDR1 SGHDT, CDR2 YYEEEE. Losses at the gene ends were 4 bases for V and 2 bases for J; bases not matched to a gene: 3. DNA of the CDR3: TGTGCCAGCAGCCCGGGACAGGGAAACTATGGCTACACCTTC. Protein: CASSPGQGNYGYTF. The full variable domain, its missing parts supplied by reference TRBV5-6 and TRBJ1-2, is DAGVTQSPTHLIKTRGQQVTLRCSPKSGHDTVSWYQQALGQGPQFIFQYYEEEERQRGNFPDRFSGHQFPNYSSELNVNALLLGDSALYLCASSPGQGNYGYTFGSGTRLTVV.

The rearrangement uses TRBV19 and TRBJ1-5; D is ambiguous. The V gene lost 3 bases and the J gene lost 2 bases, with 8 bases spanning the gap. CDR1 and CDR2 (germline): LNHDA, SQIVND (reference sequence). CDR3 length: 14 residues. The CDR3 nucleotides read TGTGCCAGTAGTATGGGCCAGGGCAATCAGCCCCAGCATTTT. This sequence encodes CASSMGQGNQPQHF.

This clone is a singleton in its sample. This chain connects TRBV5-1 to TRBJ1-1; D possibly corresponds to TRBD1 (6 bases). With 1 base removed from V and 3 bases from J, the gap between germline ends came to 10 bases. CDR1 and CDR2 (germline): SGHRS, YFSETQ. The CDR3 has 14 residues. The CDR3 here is CASSLSGDHTEAFF. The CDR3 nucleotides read TGCGCCAGCAGCTTGTCAGGGGACCACACTGAAGCTTTCTTT.

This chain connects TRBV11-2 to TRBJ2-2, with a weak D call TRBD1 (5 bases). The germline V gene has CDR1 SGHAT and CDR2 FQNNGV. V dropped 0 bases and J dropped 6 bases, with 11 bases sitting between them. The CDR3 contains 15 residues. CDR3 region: CASSLERGGAGELFF. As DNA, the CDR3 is TGTGCCAGCAGCTTAGAAAGGGGTGGTGCCGGGGAGCTGTTTTTT.

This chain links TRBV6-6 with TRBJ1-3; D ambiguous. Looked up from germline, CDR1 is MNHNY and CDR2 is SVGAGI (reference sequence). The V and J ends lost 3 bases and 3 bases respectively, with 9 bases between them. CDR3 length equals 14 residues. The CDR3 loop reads CASSYGQVGNTIYF. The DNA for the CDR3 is TGTGCCAGCAGTTATGGGCAGGTTGGAAACACCATATATTTT.

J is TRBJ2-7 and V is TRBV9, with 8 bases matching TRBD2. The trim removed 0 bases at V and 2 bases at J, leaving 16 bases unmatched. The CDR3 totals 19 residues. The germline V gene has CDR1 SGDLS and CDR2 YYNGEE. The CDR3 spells CASSVGGAGGPNWPYEQYF. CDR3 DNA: TGTGCCAGCAGCGTAGGAGGTGCGGGGGGCCCAAACTGGCCCTACGAGCAGTACTTC.

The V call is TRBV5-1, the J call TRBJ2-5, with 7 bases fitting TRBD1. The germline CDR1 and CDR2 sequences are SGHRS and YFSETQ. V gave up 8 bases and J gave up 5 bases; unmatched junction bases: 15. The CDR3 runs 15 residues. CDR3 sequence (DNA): TGCGCCAGTCAGTTGGACCGGGACAGAGGGGAGACCCAGTACTTC. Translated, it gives CASQLDRDRGETQYF.

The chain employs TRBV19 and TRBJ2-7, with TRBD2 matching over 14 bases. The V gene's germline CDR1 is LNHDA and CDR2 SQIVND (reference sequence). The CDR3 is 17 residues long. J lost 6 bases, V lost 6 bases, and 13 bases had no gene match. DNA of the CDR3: TGTGCCAGTAGCTTCCTCCCGGGACTAGCGGGAGTAGGCGAGCAGTACTTC. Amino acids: CASSFLPGLAGVGEQYF.

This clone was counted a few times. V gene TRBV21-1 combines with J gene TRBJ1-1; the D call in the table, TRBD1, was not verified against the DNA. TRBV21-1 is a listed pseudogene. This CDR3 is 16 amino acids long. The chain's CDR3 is CASSKSGTAMNTEAFF. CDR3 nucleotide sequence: TGTGCCAGCAGCAAGTCCGGGACAGCTATGAACACTGAAGCTTTCTTT.

As DNA, the CDR3 is TGTGCCAGCAGCTTAGCGTCACTACAAGAGACCCAGTACTTC. It translates to CASSLASLQETQYF. The chain links TRBV7-2 to TRBJ2-5; D gene unclear. The V and J ends lost 0 bases and 2 bases respectively, with 7 bases between them. From germline, CDR1 is SGHTA and CDR2 FQGNSA. This CDR3 spans 14 amino acids.